Listed here are 19 T cell receptor beta chains from one sample, sequenced in a study of blood T cell repertoires in COVID-19. Here immunoSEQ multiplex PCR was the method, and the copy in TCRdb shows in-frame clones only, minus some. The data show a few hundred thousand clones, roughly 82% seen once. The source material was peripheral blood. The receptors were sampled from a man aged 35-49 years who had recovered from COVID-19.

V and J are TRBV19 and TRBJ1-2, with D maybe TRBD1 (6 bases). V was clipped by 8 bases and J by 6 bases, with 16 bases between them. Germline CDR1 reads LNHDA; CDR2 reads SQIVND (reference sequence). The CDR3 is 13 amino acids. The CDR3 sequence: CASHQGSFDGYTF. The DNA for the CDR3 is TGTGCCAGTCACCAGGGGTCTTTTGATGGCTACACCTTC.

This clone was recorded a few times. The gene calls are TRBV11-3 and TRBJ2-1, with 10 nucleotides matching TRBD2. Germline-derived CDR1 and CDR2 are SGHNT and YENEEA. With 1 base clipped from V and 2 bases from J, the junction kept 5 bases outside the gene matches. The CDR3 runs 17 residues. This CDR3 reads CASSLAPTSGTYNEQFF. Written as DNA, the CDR3 is TGTGCCAGCAGCTTAGCCCCAACTAGCGGGACCTACAATGAGCAGTTCTTC.

The chain recombines TRBV12-3 or TRBV12-4 with TRBJ1-5; TRBD1 might be the D (5 bases). CDR3 length equals 13 residues. With 7 bases removed from V and 7 bases from J, the gap between germline ends came to 14 bases. The CDR3 bases are TGTGCCAGCAACCAACTTGGGGGGCAGCCCCAGCATTTT. It specifies CASNQLGGQPQHF.

This chain uses TRBV5-1 with TRBJ1-1; no reliable D call. V was pared by 4 bases and J by 1 base, with 20 bases between. This CDR3 is 17 amino acids long. Germline assignment: CDR1 SGHRS and CDR2 YFSETQ. The chain's CDR3 is CASSATLLMNTNTEAFF. The CDR3 DNA is TGCGCCAGCAGCGCCACCCTTCTGATGAACACGAACACTGAAGCTTTCTTT.

The CDR3 DNA is TGTGCCAGCAGCCTCGTTTGGGGACAGTCCTCGTTTGGCTACACCTTC. The encoded protein is CASSLVWGQSSFGYTF. V gene TRBV7-9 combines with J gene TRBJ1-2; 7 bases fit TRBD1. This CDR3 has 16 amino acids. V shed 5 bases and J 7 bases; nucleotides not matched to a gene: 16. Looked up from germline, CDR1 is SEHNR and CDR2 is FQNEAQ (reference sequence).

The CDR3 region is CASSLNSQETQYF. Written as DNA, the CDR3 is TGCGCCAGCAGTTTAAACAGCCAAGAGACCCAGTACTTC. The chain combines TRBV4-3 with TRBJ2-5; D is undetermined. The CDR3 has 13 amino acids. Germline CDR1 and CDR2: LGHNA and YSLEER. V was trimmed by 6 bases and J by 1 base, leaving 9 bases between them.

CDR3 coding DNA: TGTGCCAGCAGCCGGGACAGGGGTTCACCCCTCCACTTT. Protein sequence: CASSRDRGSPLHF. The chain uses TRBV6-4 and TRBJ1-6; 10 bases line up with TRBD1. The V gene's germline CDR1 is MRHNA and CDR2 SNTAGT. J was trimmed by 9 bases and V by 6 bases; bases with no gene match: 2. CDR3 length: 13 residues.

The V gene is TRBV7-2, the J gene TRBJ1-1, with a possible D match to TRBD1 (5 bases). Germline V gene sequence: CDR1 SGHTA, CDR2 FQGNSA. The CDR3 is made up of 13 amino acids. Trimming left V 0 bases short and J 6 bases short, with 8 bases between. The CDR3 region is CASSLAQTAEAFF. CDR3 in DNA: TGTGCCAGCAGCTTAGCCCAGACAGCTGAAGCTTTCTTT.

The chain uses TRBV3-1 (or the pseudogene TRBV3-2) and TRBJ2-1, with TRBD2 identical over 8 bases. V trimming: 4 bases; J trimming: 12 bases; junction bases outside the gene matches: 11. This CDR3 has 14 amino acids. Germline V gene data show CDR1 as LGHDT and CDR2 as YNNKEL (reference sequence). The CDR3 is CASSRGSAGGRQFF. CDR3 nucleotides: TGTGCCAGCAGCCGGGGGAGCGCGGGAGGAAGGCAGTTCTTC.

This clone appeared a single time. The chain couples TRBV5-1 to TRBJ1-4, with D perhaps matching TRBD1 (5 bases). Germline V gene data show CDR1 as SGHRS and CDR2 as YFSETQ. CDR3 length: 15 residues. V was clipped by 1 base and J by 3 bases, with 10 bases between them. The CDR3 DNA is TGCGCCAGCAGCTTGAGTTACAGGCCTAATGAAAAACTGTTTTTT. It encodes CASSLSYRPNEKLFF.

The chain has TRBV18 and TRBJ1-4; TRBD1 matches 8 bases. There are 17 residues in the CDR3. The germline CDR1 and CDR2 sequences are KGHSH and LQKENI. The V gene end was trimmed by 3 bases and the J gene end by 5 bases; junction bases not matched to a gene: 11. CDR3 nucleotides: TGTGCCAGCTCACCTTTTTTACCGGGACAGGAGAATGAAAAACTGTTTTTT. It translates to CASSPFLPGQENEKLFF.

This chain uses TRBV6-5 with TRBJ2-7; perhaps TRBD2 as D (6 bases). The germline V gene encodes CDR1 MNHEY and CDR2 SVGAGI. The CDR3 extends over 14 amino acids. V dropped 4 bases and J dropped 2 bases, with 12 bases sitting between them. The DNA for the CDR3 is TGTGCCAGCAGTTTGCAGGCGGGACCCTACGAGCAGTACTTC. This gives the protein CASSLQAGPYEQYF.

This sequence joins TRBV6-6 and TRBJ1-2; 7 positions agree with TRBD1. Losses at the gene ends were 5 bases for V and 3 bases for J; bases not matched to a gene: 3. Germline loops: CDR1 MNHNY, CDR2 SVGAGI (reference sequence). This CDR3 contains 13 residues. Here the CDR3 DNA reads TGTGCCAGCAGTCCCGGGACAGACTATGGCTACACCTTC. Translating it yields CASSPGTDYGYTF.

J is TRBJ2-2 and V is TRBV11-2, with D unresolved. There are 15 residues in the CDR3. Germline loops: CDR1 SGHAT, CDR2 FQNNGV. Between the trimmed V and J ends, which lost 0 bases and 7 bases, there was a span of 12 bases. CDR3 in DNA: TGTGCCAGCAGCTTAGATTCTGGGCTTTTCGGGGAGCTGTTTTTT. Encoded protein: CASSLDSGLFGELFF.

The rearrangement joins TRBV29-1 to TRBJ1-1; D is perhaps TRBD1 (5 bases). V lost 7 bases and J 1 base, leaving 13 bases between the germline ends. The CDR3 has 13 residues. Germline V lookup: CDR1 SQVTM, CDR2 ANQGSEA. Here the CDR3 reads CSAPGGGNTEAFF. CDR3 DNA sequence: TGCAGCGCACCCGGGGGGGGGAACACTGAAGCTTTCTTT. Together with reference TRBV29-1 and TRBJ1-1, the CDR3 gives the full variable domain: SAVISQKPSRDICQRGTSLTIQCQVDSQVTMMFWYRQQPGQSLTLIATANQGSEATYESGFVIDKFPISRPNLTFSTLTVSNMSPEDSSIYLCSAPGGGNTEAFFGQGTRLTVV.

The J gene is TRBJ1-2, the V gene TRBV3-1 (or the pseudogene TRBV3-2); unclear D gene. Germline lookup yields CDR1 LGHDT and CDR2 YNNKEL (reference sequence). This CDR3 contains 11 residues. Trimming cost V 3 bases and J 8 bases, with 7 bases left between them. As DNA, the CDR3 is TGTGCCAGCAGCCATGAGGGAGGCTACACCTTC. It is translated as CASSHEGGYTF.

This chain links TRBV6-5 with TRBJ2-7, with a weak D call TRBD1 (7 bases). The CDR3 is 15 amino acids. Trimming cost V 2 bases and J 2 bases, with 13 bases left between them. CDR1 is MNHEY, CDR2 SVGAGI, per germline. CDR3 bases: TGTGCCAGCAGTTACACCCAGGGGGGACCCTACGAGCAGTACTTC. Amino acids: CASSYTQGGPYEQYF.

This chain uses TRBV7-2 with TRBJ1-5, with 7 nucleotides matching TRBD1. CDR1 and CDR2 (germline): SGHTA, FQGNSA. The V gene end was trimmed by 5 bases and the J gene end by 0 bases; junction bases not matched to a gene: 4. There are 15 residues in the CDR3. The CDR3 DNA reads as TGTGCCAGCAGCCCACAGGGGAGTAGCAATCAGCCCCAGCATTTT. Protein product: CASSPQGSSNQPQHF.

This chain joins TRBV7-6 and TRBJ1-3; D perhaps matches TRBD1 (5 bases). The V end lost 2 bases, the J end lost 4 bases, and 12 bases lay between the germline ends. The CDR3 is made up of 15 amino acids. Looked up from germline, CDR1 is SGHVS and CDR2 is FNYEAQ. In DNA, the CDR3 is TGTGCCAGCAGCTTATATAGGGACTCCGGAAACACCATATATTTT. This gives the protein CASSLYRDSGNTIYF.